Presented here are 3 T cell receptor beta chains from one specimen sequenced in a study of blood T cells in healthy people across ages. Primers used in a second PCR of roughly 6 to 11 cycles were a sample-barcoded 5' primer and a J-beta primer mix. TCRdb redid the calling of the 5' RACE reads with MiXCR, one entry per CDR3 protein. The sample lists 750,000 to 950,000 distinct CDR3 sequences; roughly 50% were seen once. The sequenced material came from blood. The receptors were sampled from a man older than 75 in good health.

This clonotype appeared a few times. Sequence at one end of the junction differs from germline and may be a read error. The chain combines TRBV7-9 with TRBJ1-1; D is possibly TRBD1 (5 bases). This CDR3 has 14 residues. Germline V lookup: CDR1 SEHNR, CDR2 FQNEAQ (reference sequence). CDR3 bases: TGTGCCAGCCGCTTTGGCAGGGAACACACTGAAGCTTTCTTT. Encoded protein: CASRFGREHTEAFF.

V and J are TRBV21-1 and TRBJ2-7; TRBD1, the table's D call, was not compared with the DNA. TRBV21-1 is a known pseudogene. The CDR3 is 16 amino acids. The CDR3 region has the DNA TGTGCCAGCAGCAAAGAGGAAGGGGCAGACTCCTACGAGCAGTACTTC. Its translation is CASSKEEGADSYEQYF.

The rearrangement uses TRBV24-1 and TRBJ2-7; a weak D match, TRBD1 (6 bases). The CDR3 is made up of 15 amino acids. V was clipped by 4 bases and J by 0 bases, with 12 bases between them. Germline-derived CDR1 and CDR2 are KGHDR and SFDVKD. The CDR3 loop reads CATSESTGSSYEQYF. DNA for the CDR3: TGTGCCACCAGTGAGTCGACAGGAAGCTCCTACGAGCAGTACTTC.